The TCR beta chain under discussion was sequenced for a study of regulatory T cells in long-lasting Graves disease. The CDR3 is 12 amino acids. The germline CDR1 and CDR2 sequences are SGHRS and YFSETQ. V was cut by 5 bases and J by 6 bases, with 10 bases left in between. Sequencing libraries for TCR beta were prepared with iRepertoire HTBI primers and Arm-PCR of CDR3 regions. TCRdb re-derived calls from the multiplex PCR reads in MiXCR, one entry per CDR3 protein. The table records some 220,000 distinct CDR3 sequences, roughly 19% of them present only once. Time point noted: newly diagnosed GD, antithyroid drugs for less than 3 months. From RNA extracted from PBMCs, the TCR library was made. This clonotype was observed at least ten times. These data also featured in a second study, about T cells in Graves' hyperthyroidism and ophthalmopathy. That source reports: If no ophthalmopathy progression occurred within 18 months, Graves' hyperthyroidism was stable.

The chain recombines TRBV5-1 with TRBJ2-3, with D uncertain. This receptor was taken from a woman in her thirties with Graves disease. The sequencing here drew on peripheral blood mononuclear cells (PBMCs), taken at new diagnosis, from a patient treated with antithyroid drugs. For the CDR3, the DNA is TGCGCCAGCAGGGGCGGCGGCGATACGCAGTATTTT. Translated, it gives CASRGGGDTQYF.